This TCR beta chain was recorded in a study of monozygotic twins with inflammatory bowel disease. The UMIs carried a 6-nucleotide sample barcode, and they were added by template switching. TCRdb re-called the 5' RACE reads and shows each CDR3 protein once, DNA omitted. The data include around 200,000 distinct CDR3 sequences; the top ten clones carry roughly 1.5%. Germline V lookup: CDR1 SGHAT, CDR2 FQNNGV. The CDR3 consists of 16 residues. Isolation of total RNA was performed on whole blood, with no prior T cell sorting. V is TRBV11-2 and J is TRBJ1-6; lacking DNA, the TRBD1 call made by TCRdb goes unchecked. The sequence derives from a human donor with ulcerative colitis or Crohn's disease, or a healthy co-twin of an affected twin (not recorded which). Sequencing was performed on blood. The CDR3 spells CASSLWGGTDNSPLHF.